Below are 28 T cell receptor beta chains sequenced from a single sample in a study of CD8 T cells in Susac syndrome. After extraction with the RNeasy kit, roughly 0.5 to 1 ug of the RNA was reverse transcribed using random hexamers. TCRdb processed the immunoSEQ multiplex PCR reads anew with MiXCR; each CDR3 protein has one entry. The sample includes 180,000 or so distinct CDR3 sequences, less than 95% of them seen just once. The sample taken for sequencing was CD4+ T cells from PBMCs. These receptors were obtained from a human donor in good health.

CDR3 nucleotide sequence: TGTGCCAGTAGTGCGGACAGGGCTAATCAGCCCCAGCATTTT. Protein product: CASSADRANQPQHF. The rearrangement uses TRBV19 and TRBJ1-5; 8 nucleotides match TRBD1. The CDR3 totals 14 residues. The J segment lost 4 bases and the V segment lost 5 bases, leaving 4 bases of the junction unmatched. The germline V gene encodes CDR1 LNHDA and CDR2 SQIVND (reference sequence). The entire variable domain, with the rest obtained from reference TRBV19 and TRBJ1-5, is as follows: DGGITQSPKYLFRKEGQNVTLSCEQNLNHDAMYWYRQDPGQGLRLIYYSQIVNDFQKGDIAEGYSVSREKKESFPLTVTSAQKNPTAFYLCASSADRANQPQHFGDGTRLSIL.

In nucleotides, the CDR3 is TGTGCCAGCAGCCTCTCAGGGGGGGTCGGGGAGCTGTTTTTT. Encoded protein: CASSLSGGVGELFF. J is TRBJ2-2 and V is TRBV11-2; D tentatively reads TRBD1 or TRBD2 (7 bases each). The CDR3 loop spans 14 amino acids. CDR1 is SGHAT and CDR2 is FQNNGV in the germline V gene. V lost 5 bases and J 7 bases, leaving 14 bases between the germline ends.

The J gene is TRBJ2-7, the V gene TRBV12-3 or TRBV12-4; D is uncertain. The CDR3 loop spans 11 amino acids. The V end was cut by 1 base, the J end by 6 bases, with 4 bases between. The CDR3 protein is CASSLVLEQYF. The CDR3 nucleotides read TGTGCCAGCAGTTTAGTCCTCGAGCAGTACTTC.

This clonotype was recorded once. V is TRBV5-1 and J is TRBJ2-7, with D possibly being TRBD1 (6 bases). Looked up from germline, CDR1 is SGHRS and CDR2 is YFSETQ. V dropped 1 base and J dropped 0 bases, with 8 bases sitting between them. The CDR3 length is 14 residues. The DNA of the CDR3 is TGCGCCAGCAGCTTGCCAGGGGTCTCCTACGAGCAGTACTTC. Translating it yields CASSLPGVSYEQYF.

The DNA of the CDR3 is TGTGCCAGCAGCTTAGCGCCCAGGCAGGGGGGTACCTACGAGCAGTACTTC. Translating gives CASSLAPRQGGTYEQYF. The V gene is TRBV7-8, the J gene TRBJ2-7; weak D call: TRBD1 (7 bases). Germline CDR1 reads SGHVS; CDR2 reads FQNEAQ. This CDR3 comprises 17 residues. V was pared by 0 bases and J by 2 bases, with 17 bases between.

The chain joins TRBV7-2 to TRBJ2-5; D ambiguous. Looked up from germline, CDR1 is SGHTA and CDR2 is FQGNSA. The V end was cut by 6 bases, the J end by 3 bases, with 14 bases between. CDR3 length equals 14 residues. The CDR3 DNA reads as TGTGCCAGCAGTAGAGAGGTATCAAAAGAGACCCAGTACTTC. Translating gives CASSREVSKETQYF.

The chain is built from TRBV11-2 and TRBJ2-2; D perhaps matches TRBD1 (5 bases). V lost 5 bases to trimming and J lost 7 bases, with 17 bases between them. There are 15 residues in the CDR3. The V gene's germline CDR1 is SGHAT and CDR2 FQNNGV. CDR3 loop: CASSPTGRAGGELFF. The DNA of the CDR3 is TGTGCCAGCAGCCCAACCGGCAGGGCAGGCGGGGAGCTGTTTTTT.

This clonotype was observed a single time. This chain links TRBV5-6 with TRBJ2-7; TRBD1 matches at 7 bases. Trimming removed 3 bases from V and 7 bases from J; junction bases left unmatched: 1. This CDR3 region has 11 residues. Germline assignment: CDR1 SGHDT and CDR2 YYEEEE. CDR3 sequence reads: CASSSDREQYF. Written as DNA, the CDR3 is TGTGCCAGCAGCTCGGACAGGGAGCAGTACTTC.

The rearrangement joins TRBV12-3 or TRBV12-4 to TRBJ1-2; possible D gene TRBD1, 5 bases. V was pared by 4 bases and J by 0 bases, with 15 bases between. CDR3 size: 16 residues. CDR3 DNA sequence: TGTGCCAGCAGTTCGCCGGGACCTAACACTAACTATGGCTACACCTTC. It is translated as CASSSPGPNTNYGYTF.

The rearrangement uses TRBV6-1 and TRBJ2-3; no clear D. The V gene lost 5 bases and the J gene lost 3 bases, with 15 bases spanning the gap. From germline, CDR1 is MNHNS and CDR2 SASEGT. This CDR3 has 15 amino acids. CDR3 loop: CASSKDGQRTDTQYF. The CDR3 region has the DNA TGTGCCAGCAGTAAGGACGGCCAAAGAACAGATACGCAGTATTTT.

The CDR3 DNA sequence: TGCAGCGTTGACAGGGGGCTGGGCACAGATACGCAGTATTTT. This sequence encodes CSVDRGLGTDTQYF. V usage is TRBV29-1 and J usage is TRBJ2-3; 8 positions agree with TRBD1. The CDR3 is 14 amino acids. Looked up from germline, CDR1 is SQVTM and CDR2 is ANQGSEA. The V segment lost 3 bases and the J segment 1 base; nucleotides outside the gene matches: 3.

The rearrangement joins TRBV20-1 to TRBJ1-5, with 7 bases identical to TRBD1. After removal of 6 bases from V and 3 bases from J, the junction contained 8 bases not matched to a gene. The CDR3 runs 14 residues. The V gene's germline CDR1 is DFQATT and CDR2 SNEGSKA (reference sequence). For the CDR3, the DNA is TGCAGTGCCCTCGACAGGGCTAACAATCAGCCCCAGCATTTT. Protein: CSALDRANNQPQHF.

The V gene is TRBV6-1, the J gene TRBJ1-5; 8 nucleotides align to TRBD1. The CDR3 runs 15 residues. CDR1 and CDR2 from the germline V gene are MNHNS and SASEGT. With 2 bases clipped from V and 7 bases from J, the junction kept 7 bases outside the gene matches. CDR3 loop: CASSEMTGVGQPQHF. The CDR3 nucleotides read TGTGCCAGCAGTGAAATGACAGGGGTCGGCCAGCCCCAGCATTTT.

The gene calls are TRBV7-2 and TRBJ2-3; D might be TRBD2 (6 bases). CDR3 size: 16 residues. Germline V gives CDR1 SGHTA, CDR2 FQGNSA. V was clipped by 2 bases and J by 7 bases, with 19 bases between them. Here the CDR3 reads CASSLRGGTLGNTQYF. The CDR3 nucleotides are TGTGCCAGCAGCTTACGGGGCGGGACGCTCGGGAATACGCAGTATTTT. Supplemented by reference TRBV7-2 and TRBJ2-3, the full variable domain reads GAGVSQSPSNKVTEKGKDVELRCDPISGHTALYWYRQSLGQGLEFLIYFQGNSAPDKSGLPSDRFSAERTGGSVSTLTIQRTQQEDSAVYLCASSLRGGTLGNTQYFGPGTRLTVL.

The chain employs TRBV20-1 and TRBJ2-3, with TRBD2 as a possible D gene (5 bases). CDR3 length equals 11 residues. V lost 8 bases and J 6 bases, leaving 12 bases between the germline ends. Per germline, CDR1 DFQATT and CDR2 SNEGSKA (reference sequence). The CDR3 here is CSSGKADTQYF. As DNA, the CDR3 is TGCAGTAGCGGCAAGGCTGATACGCAGTATTTT.

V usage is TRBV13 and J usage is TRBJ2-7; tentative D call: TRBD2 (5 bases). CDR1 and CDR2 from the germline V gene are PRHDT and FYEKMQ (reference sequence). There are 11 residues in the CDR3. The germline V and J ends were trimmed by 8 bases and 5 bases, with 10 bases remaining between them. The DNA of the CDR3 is TGTGCCAGCGGGAGTACCGACGAGCAGTACTTC. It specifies CASGSTDEQYF.

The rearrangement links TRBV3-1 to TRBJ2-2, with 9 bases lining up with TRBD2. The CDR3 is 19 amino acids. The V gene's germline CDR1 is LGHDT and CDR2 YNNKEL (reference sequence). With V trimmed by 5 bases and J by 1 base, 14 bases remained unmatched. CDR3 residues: CASSKRWSSGSRNTGELFF. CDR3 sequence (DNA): TGTGCCAGCAGCAAAAGGTGGAGTAGCGGGAGTCGGAACACCGGGGAGCTGTTTTTT.

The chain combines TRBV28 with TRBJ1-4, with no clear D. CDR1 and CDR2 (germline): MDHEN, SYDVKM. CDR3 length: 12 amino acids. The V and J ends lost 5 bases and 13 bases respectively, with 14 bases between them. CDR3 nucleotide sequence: TGTGCCAGCAGTGACCTCGGGCTATTACTGTTTTTT. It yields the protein CASSDLGLLLFF.

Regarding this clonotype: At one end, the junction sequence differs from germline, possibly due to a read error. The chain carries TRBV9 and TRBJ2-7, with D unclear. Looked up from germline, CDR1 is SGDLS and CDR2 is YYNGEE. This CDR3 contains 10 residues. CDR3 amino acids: CASSVEPSVF. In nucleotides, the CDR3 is TGTGCCAGCAGCGTAGAGCCTTCCGTCTTC.

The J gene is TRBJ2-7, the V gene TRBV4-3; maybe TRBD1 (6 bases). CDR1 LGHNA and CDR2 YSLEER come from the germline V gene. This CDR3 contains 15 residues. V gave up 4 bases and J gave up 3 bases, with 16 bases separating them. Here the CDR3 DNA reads TGCGCCAGCAGCCGAGGATCCGACAGGAACTACGAGCAGTACTTC. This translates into CASSRGSDRNYEQYF.

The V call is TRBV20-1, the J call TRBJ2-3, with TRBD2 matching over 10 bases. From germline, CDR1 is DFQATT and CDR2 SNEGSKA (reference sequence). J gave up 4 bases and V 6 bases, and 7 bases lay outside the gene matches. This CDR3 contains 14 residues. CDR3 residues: CSAHGTSVPDTQYF. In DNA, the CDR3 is TGCAGTGCCCACGGGACTAGCGTTCCAGATACGCAGTATTTT.

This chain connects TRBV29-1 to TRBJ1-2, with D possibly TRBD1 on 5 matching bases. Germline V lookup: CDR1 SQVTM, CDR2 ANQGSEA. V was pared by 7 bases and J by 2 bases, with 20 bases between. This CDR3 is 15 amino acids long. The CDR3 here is CSAGNYSLRNYGYTF. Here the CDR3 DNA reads TGCAGCGCAGGGAATTACAGCCTTCGAAACTATGGCTACACCTTC.

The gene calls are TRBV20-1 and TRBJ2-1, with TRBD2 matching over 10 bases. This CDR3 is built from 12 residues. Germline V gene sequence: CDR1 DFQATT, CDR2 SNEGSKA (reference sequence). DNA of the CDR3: TGCAGCGGGACTAGCGTCTACAATGAGCAGTTCTTC. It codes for CSGTSVYNEQFF.

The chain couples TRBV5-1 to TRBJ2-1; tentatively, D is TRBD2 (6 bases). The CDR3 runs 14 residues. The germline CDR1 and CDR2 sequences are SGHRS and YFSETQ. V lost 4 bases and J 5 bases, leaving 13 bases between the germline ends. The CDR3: CASSPAGFDNEQFF. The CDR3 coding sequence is TGCGCCAGCAGCCCGGCGGGGTTTGACAATGAGCAGTTCTTC.

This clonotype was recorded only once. This CDR3 reads CATSRGLAGSGEQFF. In DNA form, the CDR3 reads TGTGCCACCAGCAGAGGTCTAGCGGGAAGTGGTGAGCAGTTCTTC. The genes are TRBV15 and TRBJ2-1; 9 bases map to TRBD2. After removal of 1 base from V and 9 bases from J, the junction contained 7 bases not matched to a gene. The CDR3 runs to 15 residues. Germline V gene data show CDR1 as LNHNV and CDR2 as YYDKDF (reference sequence).

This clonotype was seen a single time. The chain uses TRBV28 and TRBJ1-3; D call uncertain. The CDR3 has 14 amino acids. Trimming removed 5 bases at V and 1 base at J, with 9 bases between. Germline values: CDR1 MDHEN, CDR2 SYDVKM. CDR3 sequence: CASSMWASGNTIYF. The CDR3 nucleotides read TGTGCCAGCAGTATGTGGGCATCTGGAAACACCATATATTTT.

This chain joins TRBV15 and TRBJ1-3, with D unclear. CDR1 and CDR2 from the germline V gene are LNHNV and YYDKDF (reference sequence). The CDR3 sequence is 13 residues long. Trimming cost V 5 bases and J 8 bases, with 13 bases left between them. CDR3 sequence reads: CATSGGLVDTIYF. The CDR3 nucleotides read TGTGCCACCAGCGGCGGACTGGTTGACACCATATATTTT.

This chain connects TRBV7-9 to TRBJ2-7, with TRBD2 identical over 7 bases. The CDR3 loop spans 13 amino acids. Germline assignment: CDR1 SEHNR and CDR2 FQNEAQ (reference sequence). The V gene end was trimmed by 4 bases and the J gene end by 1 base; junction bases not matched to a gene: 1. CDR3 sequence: CASSWTSSYEQYF. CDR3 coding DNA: TGTGCCAGCAGCTGGACTAGTTCCTACGAGCAGTACTTC.